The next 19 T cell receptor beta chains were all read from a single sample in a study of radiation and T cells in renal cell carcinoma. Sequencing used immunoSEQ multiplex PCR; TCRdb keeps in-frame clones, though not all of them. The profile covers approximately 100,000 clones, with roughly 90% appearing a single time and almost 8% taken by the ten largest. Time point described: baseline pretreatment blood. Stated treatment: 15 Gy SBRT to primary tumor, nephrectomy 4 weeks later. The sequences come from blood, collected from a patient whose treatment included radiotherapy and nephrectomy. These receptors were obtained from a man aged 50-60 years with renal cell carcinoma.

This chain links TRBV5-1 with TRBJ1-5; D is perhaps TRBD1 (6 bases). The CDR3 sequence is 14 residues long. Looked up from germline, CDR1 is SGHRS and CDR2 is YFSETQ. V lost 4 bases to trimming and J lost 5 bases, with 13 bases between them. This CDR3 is CASSTGTRDQPQHF. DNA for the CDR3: TGCGCCAGCAGCACGGGGACAAGGGATCAGCCCCAGCATTTT. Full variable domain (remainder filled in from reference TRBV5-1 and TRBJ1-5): KAGVTQTPRYLIKTRGQQVTLSCSPISGHRSVSWYQQTPGQGLQFLFEYFSETQRNKGNFPGRFSGRQFSNSRSEMNVSTLELGDSALYLCASSTGTRDQPQHFGDGTRLSIL.

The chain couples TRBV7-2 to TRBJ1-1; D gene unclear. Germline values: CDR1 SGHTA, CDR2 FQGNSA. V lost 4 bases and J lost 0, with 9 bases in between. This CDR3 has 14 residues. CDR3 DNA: TGTGCCAGCAGCTCTAGCCGTTTGAACACTGAAGCTTTCTTT. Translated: CASSSSRLNTEAFF.

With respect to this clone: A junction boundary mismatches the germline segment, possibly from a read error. CDR3 region: CASSSRVDTEAFF. The CDR3 region has the DNA TGTGCTAGCAGCTCAAGGGTGGACACTGAAGCTTTCTTT. V is TRBV7-7 and J is TRBJ1-1; D is uncertain. The CDR3 consists of 13 residues. Germline values: CDR1 SSHAT, CDR2 FNYEAQ (reference sequence).

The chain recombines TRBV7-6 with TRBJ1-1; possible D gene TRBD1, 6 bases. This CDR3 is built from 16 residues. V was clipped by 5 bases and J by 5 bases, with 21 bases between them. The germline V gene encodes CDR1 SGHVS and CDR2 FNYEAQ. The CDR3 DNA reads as TGTGCCAGCAGCACTAGGGCGGCGGGGGGCGAGACTGAAGCTTTCTTT. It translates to CASSTRAAGGETEAFF.

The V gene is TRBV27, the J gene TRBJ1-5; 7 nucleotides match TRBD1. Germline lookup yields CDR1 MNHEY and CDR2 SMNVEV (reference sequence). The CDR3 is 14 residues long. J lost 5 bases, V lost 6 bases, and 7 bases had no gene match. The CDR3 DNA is TGTGCCAGCAGCCCGTTAACAGGGGATCAGCCCCAGCATTTT. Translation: CASSPLTGDQPQHF.

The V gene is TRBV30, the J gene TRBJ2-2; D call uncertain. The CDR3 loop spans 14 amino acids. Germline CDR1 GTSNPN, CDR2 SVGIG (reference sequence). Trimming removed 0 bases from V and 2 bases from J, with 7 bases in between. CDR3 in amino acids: CAWSVLVNTGELFF. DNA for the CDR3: TGTGCCTGGAGTGTACTTGTCAACACCGGGGAGCTGTTTTTT. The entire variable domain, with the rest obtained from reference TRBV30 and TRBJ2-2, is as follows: SQTIHQWPATLVQPVGSPLSLECTVEGTSNPNLYWYRQAAGRGLQLLFYSVGIGQISSEVPQNLSASRPQDRQFILSSKKLLLSDSGFYLCAWSVLVNTGELFFGEGSRLTVL.

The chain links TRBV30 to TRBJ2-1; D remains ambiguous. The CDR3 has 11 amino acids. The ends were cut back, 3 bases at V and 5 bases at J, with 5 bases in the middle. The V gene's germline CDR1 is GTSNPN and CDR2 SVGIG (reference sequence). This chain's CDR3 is CAWSMNNEQFF. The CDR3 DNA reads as TGTGCCTGGAGCATGAACAATGAGCAGTTCTTC.

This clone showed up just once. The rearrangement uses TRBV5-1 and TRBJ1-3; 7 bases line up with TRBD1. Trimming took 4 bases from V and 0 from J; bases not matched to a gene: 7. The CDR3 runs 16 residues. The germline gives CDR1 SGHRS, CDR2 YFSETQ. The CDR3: CASSPMGQISGNTIYF. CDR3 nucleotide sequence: TGCGCCAGCAGCCCGATGGGACAGATCTCTGGAAACACCATATATTTT.

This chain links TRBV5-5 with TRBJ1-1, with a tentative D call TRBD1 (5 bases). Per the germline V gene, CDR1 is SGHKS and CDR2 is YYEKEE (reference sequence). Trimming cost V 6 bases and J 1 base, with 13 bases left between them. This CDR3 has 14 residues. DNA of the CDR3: TGTGCCAGCAACTGGTTTGGACAGAACACTGAAGCTTTCTTT. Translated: CASNWFGQNTEAFF.

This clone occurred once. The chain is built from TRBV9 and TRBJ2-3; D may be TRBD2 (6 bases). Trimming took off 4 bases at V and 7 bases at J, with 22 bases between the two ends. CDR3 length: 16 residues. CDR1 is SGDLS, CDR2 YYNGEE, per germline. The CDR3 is CASSLTPGVPLYTQYF. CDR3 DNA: TGTGCCAGCAGCCTAACCCCGGGGGTCCCCTTGTATACGCAGTATTTT.

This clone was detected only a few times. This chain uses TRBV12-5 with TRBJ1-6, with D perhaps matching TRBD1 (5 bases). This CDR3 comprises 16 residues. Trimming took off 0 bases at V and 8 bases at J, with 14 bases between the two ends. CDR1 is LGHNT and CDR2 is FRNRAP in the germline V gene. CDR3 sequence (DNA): TGTGCTAGTGGTTTGGTACAAGGGGTCGGGGATTCACCCCTCCACTTT. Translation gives CASGLVQGVGDSPLHF.

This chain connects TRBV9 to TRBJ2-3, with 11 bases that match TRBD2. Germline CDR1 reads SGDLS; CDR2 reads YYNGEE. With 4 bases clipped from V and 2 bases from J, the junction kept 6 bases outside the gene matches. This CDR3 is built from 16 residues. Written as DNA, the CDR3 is TGTGCCAGCAGCTTAATTAGCGGGGGGGACACAGATACGCAGTATTTT. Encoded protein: CASSLISGGDTDTQYF.

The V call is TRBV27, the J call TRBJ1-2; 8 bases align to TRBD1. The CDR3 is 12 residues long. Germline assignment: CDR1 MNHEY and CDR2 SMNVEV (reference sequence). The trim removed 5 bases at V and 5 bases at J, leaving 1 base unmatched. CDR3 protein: CASSRQGYGYTF. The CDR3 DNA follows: TGTGCCAGCAGTAGACAGGGGTATGGCTACACCTTC.

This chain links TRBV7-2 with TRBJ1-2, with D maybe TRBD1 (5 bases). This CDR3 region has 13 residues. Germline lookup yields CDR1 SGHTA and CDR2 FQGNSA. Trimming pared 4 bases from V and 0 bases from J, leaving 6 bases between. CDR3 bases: TGTGCCAGCAGCTCGGGACCTAACTATGGCTACACCTTC. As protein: CASSSGPNYGYTF.

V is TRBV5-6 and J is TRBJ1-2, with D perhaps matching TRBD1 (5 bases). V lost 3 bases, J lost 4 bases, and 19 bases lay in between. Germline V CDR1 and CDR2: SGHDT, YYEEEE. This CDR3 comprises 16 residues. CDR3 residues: CASSSIDYRQLYGYTF. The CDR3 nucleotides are TGTGCCAGCAGCTCTATAGACTACAGGCAACTCTATGGCTACACCTTC.

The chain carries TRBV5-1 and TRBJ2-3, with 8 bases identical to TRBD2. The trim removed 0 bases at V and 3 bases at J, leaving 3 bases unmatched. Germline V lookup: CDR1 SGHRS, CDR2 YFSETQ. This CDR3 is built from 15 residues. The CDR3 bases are TGCGCCAGCAGCTTGGGGCCGGGGGGGACAGATACGCAGTATTTT. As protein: CASSLGPGGTDTQYF.

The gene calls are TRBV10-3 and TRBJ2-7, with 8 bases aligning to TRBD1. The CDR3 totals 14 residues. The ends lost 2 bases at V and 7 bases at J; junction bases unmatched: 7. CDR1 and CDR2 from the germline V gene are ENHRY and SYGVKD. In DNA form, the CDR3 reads TGTGCCATCAGTGAGGCAGGGGGCTTAGGAGAGCAGTACTTC. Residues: CAISEAGGLGEQYF.

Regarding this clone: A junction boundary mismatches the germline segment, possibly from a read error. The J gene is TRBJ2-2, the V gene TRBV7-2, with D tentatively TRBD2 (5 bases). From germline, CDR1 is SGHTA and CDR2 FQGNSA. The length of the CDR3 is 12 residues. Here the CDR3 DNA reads TGTGCCAGCAGCCCGTATGAGGGTATGCTGCTTTTT. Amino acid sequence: CASSPYEGMLLF.

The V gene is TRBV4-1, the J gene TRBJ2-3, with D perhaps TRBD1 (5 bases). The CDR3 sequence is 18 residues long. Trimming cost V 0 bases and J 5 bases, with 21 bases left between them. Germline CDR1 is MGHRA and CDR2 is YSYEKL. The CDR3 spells CASSQDGAGGVNGDTQYF. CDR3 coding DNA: TGCGCCAGCAGCCAAGATGGGGCTGGTGGGGTGAACGGAGATACGCAGTATTTT.